Below, one T cell receptor beta chain is given with its context. Original analysis: The assay estimated nucleated cells by amplifying reference gene primers. The table came from immunoSEQ multiplex PCR; TCRdb's copy has only in-frame clones and leaves some out. Clone size and the V and J calls come from that table; the DNA yielded D and trimming. Altogether around 100,000 clones are present, 75% to 95% being singletons, with the ten largest covering roughly 5%. CDR1 and CDR2 (germline): MGHDK, SYGVNS. V dropped 3 bases and J dropped 7 bases, with 16 bases sitting between them. The CDR3 loop spans 15 amino acids. The source of the sample is a study of blood T cell repertoires in COVID-19. For the study at large: Some COVID-19 samples were acute and others convalescent; all came from the United States, Italy and Spain. Sample material is recorded as cDNA or gDNA derived from T cells, B-cell-depleted T cells, or PBMCs.

The rearrangement uses TRBV25-1 and TRBJ2-1, with D possibly TRBD2 on 6 matching bases. The sequenced sample was peripheral blood. This clonotype was obtained from a man in his fifties or sixties with acute or convalescent COVID-19. This chain's CDR3 is CASSDLAEGLNEQFF. In nucleotides, the CDR3 is TGTGCCAGCAGTGATCTGGCGGAGGGTCTGAATGAGCAGTTCTTC.